This T cell receptor (beta chain) derives from a study of T and B cells in COVID-19 patients. Study details: Critical illness requiring mechanical ventilation or extracorporeal membrane oxygenation affected three fifths of the roughly 20 active-infection patients.

This clonotype is deemed medium-sized. The antigen is not known. Each TRB amplification used about 220-500 ng of genomic DNA from blood. BIOMED2 TRB-A/B primer pools were used in multiplex TRB PCR. TCRdb called the multiplex PCR reads again in MiXCR, with one record for every CDR3 protein. The data show 2,000 to 2,500 distinct CDR3 sequences, about 28% seen once. V lost 4 bases to trimming and J lost 6 bases, with 6 bases between them. From germline, CDR1 is SGHDT and CDR2 YYEEEE. The CDR3 contains 11 residues. Study-wide findings and caveats: Patients with COVID-19 reportedly showed strongly skewed T cell receptor beta variable and joining gene usage. Active COVID-19 showed highly clonal TRB repertoires; recovery showed diversity and richness above healthy donors.

V usage is TRBV5-6 and J usage is TRBJ2-3; D perhaps matches TRBD1 (6 bases). Sequencing was done on a sample of blood. The receptor was derived from a human donor with active COVID-19. The CDR3 reads CASSGGDTQYF. The CDR3 nucleotides read TGTGCCAGCAGCGGGGGCGATACGCAGTATTTT.